These 28 T cell receptor beta chains were sequenced from one sample in a study of vaccination and CD4 T cells after COVID-19. For these receptors, no antigen is known. Treatment defined: roughly 10-day PBMC culture with coronavirus spike peptide pools or control peptides (ViraFEST assay). Sequencing of the DNA from cultured CD4+ T cells was carried out with the Oncomine TCR Beta short-read assay. TCRdb independently ran MiXCR on the PCR reads; one entry per CDR3 protein. The repertoire holds approximately 21,000 distinct CDR3 sequences, with 45% to 70% as singletons. Sequencing used CD4+ T cells from blood, cultured in vitro. All receptors derive from a human donor who had recovered from COVID-19.

This chain uses TRBV20-1 with TRBJ2-5; 7 positions agree with TRBD1. The J segment lost 5 bases and the V segment lost 6 bases, leaving 6 bases of the junction unmatched. In germline, CDR1 is DFQATT, CDR2 SNEGSKA (reference sequence). The CDR3 has 12 residues. This CDR3 is CSAPNRGETQYF. CDR3 sequence (DNA): TGCAGTGCCCCAAACAGGGGTGAGACCCAGTACTTC.

This clonotype appeared a few times. The V gene is TRBV20-1, the J gene TRBJ2-7; 8 bases match TRBD1. The CDR3 runs 14 residues. Trimming took 6 bases from V and 0 from J; bases not matched to a gene: 7. Germline lookup yields CDR1 DFQATT and CDR2 SNEGSKA (reference sequence). The DNA for the CDR3 is TGCAGTGCACCGGGACAGGCCCTCTCCTACGAGCAGTACTTC. As protein: CSAPGQALSYEQYF.

This chain connects TRBV11-1 to TRBJ2-1; 8 nucleotides agree with TRBD1. CDR1 is SGHAT, CDR2 FQDESV, per germline (reference sequence). The CDR3 has 15 residues. The J segment lost 4 bases and the V segment lost 5 bases, leaving 7 bases of the junction unmatched. CDR3: CASSDGTGGYNEQFF. CDR3 coding DNA: TGTGCCAGCAGCGACGGGACAGGAGGATACAATGAGCAGTTCTTC.

This clonotype turned up a few times. The J gene is TRBJ2-7, the V gene TRBV7-9; D perhaps matches TRBD1 (6 bases). CDR3 length equals 15 residues. V shed 4 bases and J shed 3 bases, with 16 bases lying between them. Germline CDR1 reads SEHNR; CDR2 reads FQNEAQ (reference sequence). CDR3 amino acids: CASSSDRVRYYEQYF. In DNA form, the CDR3 reads TGTGCCAGCAGCTCGGACAGAGTAAGATACTACGAGCAGTACTTC.

CDR3 protein: CASSLAGAARAQGYTF. The CDR3 DNA is TGTGCCAGCAGCTTAGCGGGCGCTGCTAGGGCTCAGGGCTACACCTTC. The rearrangement links TRBV7-2 to TRBJ1-2; D is unresolved. The V gene's germline CDR1 is SGHTA and CDR2 FQGNSA. The CDR3 runs 16 residues. V was pared by 0 bases and J by 8 bases, with 19 bases between.

The chain links TRBV12-3 or TRBV12-4 to TRBJ1-2; 8 bases agree with TRBD1. The CDR3 spans 15 residues. V lost 5 bases to trimming and J lost 0 bases; unmatched junction nucleotides: 5. The DNA for the CDR3 is TGTGCCAGCAGTAATCAGGGGGCAGCTAACTATGGCTACACCTTC. Protein: CASSNQGAANYGYTF.

The rearrangement uses TRBV6-2 or TRBV6-3 and TRBJ2-5, with unresolved D. The CDR3 consists of 14 residues. In germline, CDR1 is MNHEY, CDR2 SVGEGT. V was cut by 6 bases and J by 1 base, with 12 bases left in between. The DNA of the CDR3 is TGTGCCAGCAGCCGTCGACGGTCCCAAGAGACCCAGTACTTC. Encoded protein: CASSRRRSQETQYF.

In this sample, this clonotype turned up a few times. This chain joins TRBV19 and TRBJ1-1; D is ambiguous. In germline, CDR1 is LNHDA, CDR2 SQIVND (reference sequence). The CDR3 has 14 residues. The germline V and J ends were trimmed by 1 base and 5 bases, with 11 bases remaining between them. CDR3 loop: CASSIGGLGTEAFF. The CDR3 DNA sequence: TGTGCCAGTAGTATAGGAGGCCTGGGGACTGAAGCTTTCTTT. Full variable domain (missing parts from reference TRBV19 and TRBJ1-1): DGGITQSPKYLFRKEGQNVTLSCEQNLNHDAMYWYRQDPGQGLRLIYYSQIVNDFQKGDIAEGYSVSREKKESFPLTVTSAQKNPTAFYLCASSIGGLGTEAFFGQGTRLTVV.

This chain connects TRBV11-3 to TRBJ2-3; D gene ambiguous. CDR1 and CDR2 (germline): SGHNT, YENEEA. The V gene lost 2 bases and the J gene lost 5 bases, with 8 bases spanning the gap. This CDR3 has 13 amino acids. The CDR3 region is CASSLRPGDTQYF. The CDR3 region has the DNA TGTGCCAGCAGCTTACGGCCAGGAGATACGCAGTATTTT.

This clonotype was detected only a few times. V is TRBV15 and J is TRBJ2-5, with 7 bases matching TRBD1. CDR3 length: 16 residues. Germline V gene data show CDR1 as LNHNV and CDR2 as YYDKDF (reference sequence). J gave up 0 bases and V 5 bases, and 9 bases lay outside the gene matches. CDR3 DNA sequence: TGTGCCACCAGCGGAGGACAGGCCCCGTACCAAGAGACCCAGTACTTC. Translation: CATSGGQAPYQETQYF.

The gene calls are TRBV20-1 and TRBJ2-5, with 13 bases that match TRBD2. Trimming at V came to 1 base and at J to 2 bases, leaving 13 bases not matched to a gene. CDR1 and CDR2 (germline): DFQATT, SNEGSKA (reference sequence). The CDR3 sequence is 19 residues long. The CDR3 protein is CSARATPPTSGRLQETQYF. The CDR3 DNA is TGCAGTGCTAGAGCCACCCCTCCGACTAGCGGGAGGTTACAAGAGACCCAGTACTTC.

The gene calls are TRBV20-1 and TRBJ2-1; 7 bases line up with TRBD1. Germline loops: CDR1 DFQATT, CDR2 SNEGSKA (reference sequence). V lost 2 bases, J lost 14 bases, and 9 bases stayed unmatched. The CDR3 covers 12 residues. CDR3 sequence reads: CSARTTGVSKFF. The CDR3 DNA sequence: TGCAGTGCTAGAACCACAGGGGTTAGTAAGTTCTTC.

This clonotype was picked up one time. The chain combines TRBV20-1 with TRBJ2-7; D not certain. Trimming stripped 4 bases from V and 0 bases from J, with 7 bases between. The CDR3 length is 12 residues. Germline V lookup: CDR1 DFQATT, CDR2 SNEGSKA (reference sequence). CDR3 bases: TGCAGTGCTACGGACGGCTCCTACGAGCAGTACTTC. The encoded protein is CSATDGSYEQYF.

In its sample, this clonotype was seen a few times. The chain recombines TRBV19 with TRBJ1-2, with TRBD1 as a possible D gene (5 bases). The CDR3 contains 13 residues. CDR1 is LNHDA, CDR2 SQIVND, per germline (reference sequence). With 3 bases removed from V and 1 base from J, the gap between germline ends came to 6 bases. The CDR3 loop reads CASSMQGNYGYTF. The CDR3 bases are TGTGCCAGTAGTATGCAGGGTAACTATGGCTACACCTTC.

V gene TRBV6-1 combines with J gene TRBJ1-2; TRBD1 aligns across 8 bases. Looked up from germline, CDR1 is MNHNS and CDR2 is SASEGT. Trimming at V came to 0 bases and at J to 5 bases, leaving 8 bases not matched to a gene. The CDR3 has 16 amino acids. CDR3 region: CASSEARAGGGYGYTF. Written as DNA, the CDR3 is TGTGCCAGCAGTGAAGCGCGGGCAGGGGGCGGGTATGGCTACACCTTC.

The chain combines TRBV28 with TRBJ1-2, with D unresolved. The CDR3 covers 14 residues. Trimming stripped 3 bases from V and 3 bases from J, with 11 bases between. Germline loops: CDR1 MDHEN, CDR2 SYDVKM. In DNA form, the CDR3 reads TGTGCCAGCAGTTTCGGCAGGAGCTACTATGGCTACACCTTC. It is translated as CASSFGRSYYGYTF.

This clonotype showed up just once. The CDR3 DNA is TGTGCCAGTAGTATTTCAGGGGGCGTAATGAGGGACACCGGGGAGCTGTTTTTT. Translation: CASSISGGVMRDTGELFF. This chain connects TRBV19 to TRBJ2-2; 8 bases agree with TRBD1. The CDR3 contains 18 residues. V was clipped by 3 bases and J by 3 bases; unmatched bases: 12. The germline V gene encodes CDR1 LNHDA and CDR2 SQIVND (reference sequence).

The chain joins TRBV20-1 to TRBJ2-3, with D maybe TRBD2 (6 bases). The CDR3 length is 13 residues. The ends were cut back, 5 bases at V and 0 bases at J, with 9 bases in the middle. Germline lookup yields CDR1 DFQATT and CDR2 SNEGSKA (reference sequence). The CDR3 loop reads CSASSDSTDTQYF. CDR3 DNA sequence: TGCAGTGCTTCTAGCGATAGCACAGATACGCAGTATTTT.

In its sample, this clonotype was seen a few times. The J gene is TRBJ2-7, the V gene TRBV7-3, with 14 bases fitting TRBD2. Per the germline V gene, CDR1 is SGHTA and CDR2 is FQGTGA. The CDR3 consists of 17 residues. Unmatched junction bases numbered 6, after V lost 1 base and J lost 4 bases. CDR3 DNA sequence: TGTGCCAGCAGCTTAAACCGGGGGACTAGCGGGAGATACGAGCAGTACTTC. Encoded protein: CASSLNRGTSGRYEQYF.

This sequence joins TRBV28 and TRBJ1-2; D is possibly TRBD1 (5 bases). Germline V gene data show CDR1 as MDHEN and CDR2 as SYDVKM. V was shortened by 2 bases and J by 2 bases, with 9 bases between the two germline ends. The CDR3 spans 14 residues. The CDR3 protein is CASSLGAENYGYTF. The CDR3 DNA follows: TGTGCCAGCAGTTTAGGGGCCGAGAACTATGGCTACACCTTC.

The chain is built from TRBV5-8 and TRBJ1-5; 7 nucleotides match TRBD1. This CDR3 has 16 amino acids. Losses at the gene ends were 6 bases for V and 7 bases for J; bases not matched to a gene: 16. Germline CDR1 reads SGHTS; CDR2 reads YDEGEE. The CDR3 here is CASTPDHRQGFQPQHF. CDR3 coding DNA: TGTGCCAGCACCCCCGATCACCGACAGGGATTCCAGCCCCAGCATTTT. The variable domain in full, completed from reference TRBV5-8 and TRBJ1-5, reads EAGVTQSPTHLIKTRGQQATLRCSPISGHTSVYWYQQALGLGLQFLLWYDEGEERNRGNFPPRFSGRQFPNYSSELNVNALELEDSALYLCASTPDHRQGFQPQHFGDGTRLSIL.

The V and J genes are TRBV20-1 and TRBJ2-3, with 9 bases aligning to TRBD2. V trimming: 5 bases; J trimming: 7 bases; junction bases outside the gene matches: 13. The CDR3 is 15 residues long. Looked up from germline, CDR1 is DFQATT and CDR2 is SNEGSKA (reference sequence). In nucleotides, the CDR3 is TGCAGTGCTCCTAGCGGGATGGGGGTTATGAATACGCAGTATTTT. This translates into CSAPSGMGVMNTQYF.

This clonotype was found a few times. V usage is TRBV28 and J usage is TRBJ1-6, with D tentatively TRBD1 (5 bases). Trimming cost V 6 bases and J 4 bases, with 10 bases left between them. CDR1 is MDHEN and CDR2 is SYDVKM in the germline V gene. The length of the CDR3 is 14 residues. CDR3 amino acids: CASRKTGYNSPLHF. Here the CDR3 DNA reads TGTGCCAGCAGGAAAACAGGTTATAATTCACCCCTCCACTTT.

Of note for this clonotype: A read error may produce the germline difference seen at one junction end. This CDR3 reads CANSERTGGGLYEQYF. Written as DNA, the CDR3 is TGTGCCAACAGTGAACGGACAGGGGGCGGCCTCTACGAGCAGTACTTC. V and J are TRBV6-1 and TRBJ2-7; 11 bases fit TRBD1. Germline-derived CDR1 and CDR2 are MNHNS and SASEGT. The CDR3 consists of 16 residues.

The CDR3 bases are TGCAGTGCTAGGCCCGGGGGCACAGATACGCAGTATTTT. Its protein product is CSARPGGTDTQYF. The chain joins TRBV20-1 to TRBJ2-3; a weak D match, TRBD2 (5 bases). Trimming pared 3 bases from V and 1 base from J, leaving 8 bases between. CDR1 is DFQATT, CDR2 SNEGSKA, per germline (reference sequence). This CDR3 has 13 residues.

The chain couples TRBV28 to TRBJ1-1; 9 bases fit TRBD1. This CDR3 contains 15 residues. From germline, CDR1 is MDHEN and CDR2 SYDVKM. CDR3 amino acids: CAVRPPQGASTEAFF. CDR3 nucleotides: TGTGCGGTCCGCCCCCCACAGGGGGCGAGCACTGAAGCTTTCTTT. The full variable domain, completed using reference TRBV28 and TRBJ1-1, is DVKVTQSSRYLVKRTGEKVFLECVQDMDHENMFWYRQDPGLGLRLIYFSYDVKMKEKGDIPEGYSVSREKKERFSLILESASTNQTSMYLCAVRPPQGASTEAFFGQGTRLTVV.

The chain combines TRBV7-2 with TRBJ2-7, with D possibly being TRBD1 or TRBD2 (6 bases each). Germline assignment: CDR1 SGHTA and CDR2 FQGNSA. This CDR3 is 15 amino acids long. V lost 6 bases and J 3 bases, leaving 18 bases between the germline ends. This CDR3 reads CASRPFWGRDYEQYF. CDR3 bases: TGTGCCAGCAGACCATTCTGGGGGCGGGACTACGAGCAGTACTTC.

J is TRBJ1-2 and V is TRBV10-3; the match to TRBD1 covers 8 bases. V was clipped by 3 bases and J by 4 bases; unmatched bases: 4. CDR3 length: 14 residues. The V gene's germline CDR1 is ENHRY and CDR2 SYGVKD. This CDR3 reads CAISEGQGGYGYTF. For the CDR3, the DNA is TGTGCCATCAGTGAAGGACAGGGTGGCTATGGCTACACCTTC.